The sequence of this TCR beta chain was determined in a study of cytomegalovirus exposure and HLA in healthy donors. Whole-study findings and limits: Investigators reported 164 TCR beta chains as tied to cytomegalovirus.

This clone has more than one count but fewer than ten. Antigen specificity is unknown. The assay was immunoSEQ multiplex PCR, and TCRdb's table has in-frame clones only and misses some. The sample lists 250,000 to 400,000 clones, roughly nine tenths occurring once. The CDR3 is 16 amino acids. Trimming pared 4 bases from V and 0 bases from J, leaving 14 bases between. Germline CDR1 SGDLS, CDR2 YYNGEE. The source of this sequence is a woman in her twenties or thirties in good health and CMV-seropositive. The chain links TRBV9 to TRBJ1-3; tentative D call: TRBD1 (6 bases). The sequencing input was PBMCs. CDR3 nucleotide sequence: TGTGCCAGCAGCTTTCGGGACACTCTCTCTGGAAACACCATATATTTT. This sequence encodes CASSFRDTLSGNTIYF.